These 5 T cell receptor beta chains came from one sample sequenced in a study of blood T cell repertoires in COVID-19. Profiled with immunoSEQ multiplex PCR; TCRdb holds only in-frame clones, not every one. The sample shows roughly 250,000 clones, 65% to 90% of them seen only once. Specimen: peripheral blood. The receptors originated from a woman of 80 years or more with active or convalescent COVID-19.

This chain connects TRBV6-5 to TRBJ2-1; D perhaps matches TRBD1 (5 bases). Deletions cut 6 bases from V and 4 bases from J, with 16 bases between. Germline CDR1 is MNHEY and CDR2 is SVGAGI. This CDR3 region has 15 residues. Here the CDR3 DNA reads TGTGCCAGCAGGGTTGGACAAATAAATTACAATGAGCAGTTCTTC. Its protein is CASRVGQINYNEQFF.

The chain has TRBV7-6 and TRBJ1-1; 7 nucleotides line up with TRBD1. The CDR3 has 15 amino acids. Trimming removed 5 bases from V and 1 base from J; junction bases left unmatched: 7. CDR1 is SGHVS and CDR2 is FNYEAQ in the germline V gene. The CDR3 bases are TGTGCCAGCAGCCTACAGGGGCTGGAGAACACTGAAGCTTTCTTT. This gives the protein CASSLQGLENTEAFF.

This chain joins TRBV30 and TRBJ2-2; 10 nucleotides match TRBD2. There are 15 residues in the CDR3. CDR1 and CDR2 from the germline V gene are GTSNPN and SVGIG (reference sequence). The junction had 6 bases not matched to a gene; V was cut back by 3 bases and J by 5 bases. CDR3 coding DNA: TGTGCCTGGAGACTAGCGGGAACGGATACCGGGGAGCTGTTTTTT. It encodes CAWRLAGTDTGELFF.

The chain uses TRBV4-2 and TRBJ2-5, with 10 bases fitting TRBD1. The trim removed 4 bases at V and 4 bases at J, leaving 3 bases unmatched. The CDR3 consists of 14 residues. CDR1 and CDR2 from the germline V gene are LGHNA and YNFKEQ. CDR3 in DNA: TGTGCCAGCAGCCGAGGACAGGGGGGAGAGACCCAGTACTTC. Its protein is CASSRGQGGETQYF.

This sequence joins TRBV5-1 and TRBJ2-7; possible D gene TRBD2, 6 bases. Trimming took off 0 bases at V and 5 bases at J, with 9 bases between the two ends. The germline CDR1 and CDR2 sequences are SGHRS and YFSETQ. The CDR3 loop spans 13 amino acids. CDR3 coding DNA: TGCGCCAGCAGCTTGGGACCTAGCGACGAGCAGTACTTC. Amino acid sequence: CASSLGPSDEQYF.